This T cell receptor beta chain derives from a study of blood T cell repertoires in COVID-19. TCRdb keeps only in-frame clones here, not all; method: immunoSEQ multiplex PCR. The sample shows about 300,000 clones, 80% to 90% of them seen only once. Trimming stripped 4 bases from V and 2 bases from J, with 14 bases between. The CDR3 spans 15 residues. Germline CDR1 is ENHRY and CDR2 is SYGVKD. The rearrangement joins TRBV10-3 to TRBJ1-2; D is perhaps TRBD1 (5 bases). This clonotype originated in a man younger than 30 who had recovered from COVID-19. The material sequenced was peripheral blood. The CDR3 bases are TGTGCCATCAGTGGCTCGGGGGACCAGAACTATGGCTACACCTTC. Its protein is CAISGSGDQNYGYTF.